This TCR beta chain was identified during a study of OX40 agonist ivuxolimab in advanced cancers. As for the study more broadly: Ivuxolimab was a fully human IgG2 agonistic monoclonal antibody targeting the costimulatory receptor OX40 (CD134). Patients were allowed to have had prior anti-PD-1, anti-PD-L1 or anti-CTLA-4 therapy, and 40% of the dose-escalation patients had previously received checkpoint inhibitors. A male proportion of about 79% and a mean age of about 60 years, ranging from 23 to 79, were recorded for the dose-escalation cohort. Partial responses were achieved by three dose-escalation patients, of whom one had hepatocellular carcinoma and two had cutaneous melanoma. The purpose of peripheral TCRbeta sequencing was to test whether ivuxolimab changed TCR sequence diversity and led to clonal T-cell expansion. The paper covers the monotherapy dose-escalation part of the phase I ivuxolimab trial, which included N ≈ 57 patients. Intravenous ivuxolimab was administered to patients every 2 weeks at six dose levels: 0.01, 0.1, 0.3, 1.5, 3 and 10 mg/kg. Among the roughly 52 dose-escalation patients, 19 had hepatocellular carcinoma, approximately 15 melanoma, 9 renal cell carcinoma and 9 head and neck cancer. General study outcomes and caveats: The antigen specificity of the clonally expanded peripheral T cells was not determined. Low levels of normalized T-cell clonal expansion were also seen in some patients who did not respond. At doses from 0.1 to 3.0 mg/kg, clonal expansion was seen in both CD4+ and CD8+ blood T cells between baseline and week 6. After ivuxolimab, expanded clones were on average more numerous among CD8+ T cells than among CD4+ T cells. In the 0.1-3.0 mg/kg groups, partial responders had among the lowest normalized peripheral clonal expansion, particularly in CD8+ T cells.

Genomic DNA was extracted from sorted cells for sequencing of the TCRbeta CDR3 region. The immunoSEQ Assay was used for sequencing of TCRbeta CDR3 regions. The table comes from immuneACCESS by way of TCRdb, which keeps in-frame sequences with V and J called. Part of the clones is missing from these tables; in studies checked, under half for an unresolved V gene and the rest for unknown reasons. In all, the sample holds about 150,000 clones, and 85% to 95% of those were seen once. The ten largest clones take up roughly 1% of the sample. The sample holds one count of this clone. Which antigen it targets is not known. Base quality data are lacking; no much larger clone is found one base away. Patients with a history of autoimmune disease or receiving systemic immunosuppression were excluded from the trial. Peripheral blood for TCR sequencing was collected from all dose cohorts at baseline, on cycle 4 day 1, and on cycle 7 day 1. Samples came from an open-label, multicenter, first-in-human phase I dose-escalation trial of ivuxolimab. The trial enrolled adults with locally advanced or metastatic head and neck squamous cell, hepatocellular, melanoma or renal cell carcinoma. Before TCR sequencing, CD4+ T cells and CD8+ T cells from peripheral blood were sorted into separate populations.

Taken from the germline V gene, the CDR1 and CDR2 loops are SNHLY and FYNNEI. The CDR3, cysteine through phenylalanine, is 14 amino acids long. The DNA shown is the 42-base CDR3, in frame from base 1. V is trimmed back by 7 bases and J by 6 bases, and the junction contains 10 bases that no gene match accounts for. The chain is encoded by TRBV2 joined to TRBJ2-7; TRBD1 fits 9 bases in the junction. The sample consisted of CD4+ or CD8+ T cells sorted from blood, taken in a trial of the OX40 agonist ivuxolimab. The sequence came from an adult with an advanced solid tumor such as melanoma, head and neck, liver or kidney cancer. The DNA sequence follows: TGTGCCAGCAAAGCGGACAGGGGAAGTGGCGAGCAGTACTTC. Translated, this gives CASKADRGSGEQYF.